This entry features one T cell receptor beta chain sequence. Its antigen is as yet unknown. This entry comes from a study of cytomegalovirus exposure and HLA in healthy donors. General study points: Rates of TCR association differed by HLA locus in a later analysis, with DRB1 highest and HLA-C lowest.

Germline loops: CDR1 SGHNT, CDR2 YYREEE (reference sequence). V lost 3 bases and J lost 1; bases outside the gene matches: 0. The length of the CDR3 is 16 residues. Researchers ran the PCR with 60 Vbeta and 13 Jbeta primers. The protocol was immunoSEQ multiplex PCR, while the TCRdb copy is restricted to in-frame clones and leaves out a portion. Among approximately 190,000 clones, around 84% were seen once, and the ten largest hold roughly 3.1%. Specimen: PBMCs. V usage is TRBV5-4 and J usage is TRBJ2-3, with TRBD2 identical over 15 bases. This sequence was found in a man aged 40-55 years in good health and CMV-seropositive. The CDR3 loop is CASSWTSGGGTDTQYF. The CDR3 DNA reads as TGTGCCAGCAGCTGGACTAGCGGGGGGGGCACAGATACGCAGTATTTT.